This passage covers 13 T cell receptor beta chains from one sample sequenced in a study of identical twins (TCRdb year 2016). To prepare the library, 5' RACE was applied. Instrument used: Illumina HiSeq 2000. The public reads were reprocessed in TCRdb via fastp at Q25 and MiXCR, keeping in-frame beta chains. Each record represents a unique CDR3 protein, reported with the most common genes and DNA among its rows. Present in this sample are some 460,000 distinct CDR3 sequences, about 14% of which were seen just once. About 0.54% of the sample belongs to the ten largest clones. The same sample was also studied in work on yellow fever vaccine responses in identical twins.

The sequencing input was CD4+ T cells sorted from blood. All receptors come from a woman aged 18-30 years in good health.

In its sample, this clonotype was seen many times. The chain joins TRBV3-1 to TRBJ2-3, with 9 bases matching TRBD2. Per germline, CDR1 LGHDT and CDR2 YNNKEL (reference sequence). V shed 6 bases and J 11 bases; nucleotides not matched to a gene: 12. CDR3 length: 14 residues. CDR3 bases: TGTGCCAGCAGACCACCGGGACTAGCCGATTTGCAGTATTTT. Translated, it gives CASRPPGLADLQYF.

This clonotype was seen repeatedly, ten times or more. The chain recombines TRBV29-1 with TRBJ2-6; 8 bases agree with TRBD1. V shed 4 bases, J shed 2 bases, and the junction held 1 base outside the gene matches. The germline CDR1 and CDR2 sequences are SQVTM and ANQGSEA. CDR3 length: 14 residues. The CDR3 loop reads CSVGQGPGANVLTF. DNA of the CDR3: TGCAGCGTTGGACAGGGGCCTGGGGCCAACGTCCTGACTTTC.

The chain combines TRBV29-1 with TRBJ2-6; TRBD1 is a possible D gene (5 bases). This CDR3 region has 17 residues. The V end was cut by 0 bases, the J end by 2 bases, with 14 bases between. Germline V lookup: CDR1 SQVTM, CDR2 ANQGSEA. CDR3 nucleotides: TGCAGCGTTGAAGATCCGGTCAGGGTAACTGGGGCCAACGTCCTGACTTTC. This codes for CSVEDPVRVTGANVLTF.

Only a few counts were recorded for this clonotype. The rearrangement uses TRBV30 and TRBJ2-7; tentative D call: TRBD2 (6 bases). The ends were cut back, 5 bases at V and 2 bases at J, with 13 bases in the middle. Germline lookup yields CDR1 GTSNPN and CDR2 SVGIG (reference sequence). The length of the CDR3 is 13 residues. The CDR3 spells CAWSMGGPYEQYF. The CDR3 DNA is TGTGCCTGGTCCATGGGAGGACCCTACGAGCAGTACTTC. The whole variable domain, filled in from reference TRBV30 and TRBJ2-7, reads SQTIHQWPATLVQPVGSPLSLECTVEGTSNPNLYWYRQAAGRGLQLLFYSVGIGQISSEVPQNLSASRPQDRQFILSSKKLLLSDSGFYLCAWSMGGPYEQYFGPGTRLTVT.

This chain connects TRBV20-1 to TRBJ2-1; D not resolved. This CDR3 contains 15 residues. With 0 bases removed from V and 0 bases from J, the gap between germline ends came to 9 bases. CDR1 is DFQATT, CDR2 SNEGSKA, per germline (reference sequence). CDR3 sequence: CSARDRHGSYNEQFF. CDR3 coding DNA: TGCAGTGCTAGAGATCGGCACGGCTCCTACAATGAGCAGTTCTTC.

Only a few counts were recorded for this clonotype. A junction end diverges from the germline sequence, so it may reflect a read error. The chain uses TRBV28 and TRBJ2-3; 12 bases line up with TRBD2. Germline CDR1 is MDHEN and CDR2 is SYDVKM. The CDR3 totals 13 residues. CDR3 DNA: TGTGCCAGCAGTATCCCGACTAGCGGGGGTCGTAGTTTT. Its translation is CASSIPTSGGRSF.

This clonotype was picked up a small number of times. The CDR3 coding sequence is TGTGCCAGCAGCTCCACTGAGAGGGAGACCCAGTACTTC. This codes for CASSSTERETQYF. The chain uses TRBV7-9 and TRBJ2-5; no clear D. The CDR3 spans 13 residues. Trimming cost V 4 bases and J 5 bases, with 11 bases left between them. Germline lookup yields CDR1 SEHNR and CDR2 FQNEAQ (reference sequence).

This chain joins TRBV24-1 and TRBJ1-4, with D perhaps matching TRBD1 (6 bases). Germline lookup yields CDR1 KGHDR and CDR2 SFDVKD. This CDR3 spans 15 amino acids. The V end lost 4 bases, the J end lost 3 bases, and 11 bases lay between the germline ends. This CDR3 is CATSDRTEPNEKLFF. The CDR3 DNA follows: TGTGCCACCAGTGACCGGACAGAGCCTAATGAAAAACTGTTTTTT.

This chain joins TRBV20-1 and TRBJ2-3, with D perhaps TRBD1 (6 bases). Germline CDR1 DFQATT, CDR2 SNEGSKA (reference sequence). The CDR3 consists of 16 residues. The CDR3 sequence: CCVPQGRTTSTDTQYF. In nucleotides, the CDR3 is TGCTGTGTCCCGCAGGGGCGAACCACTAGCACAGATACGCAGTATTTT.

This rearrangement joins TRBV29-1 to TRBJ1-1; TRBD1 is a possible D gene (5 bases). CDR1 and CDR2 from the germline V gene are SQVTM and ANQGSEA. V dropped 4 bases and J dropped 1 base, with 13 bases sitting between them. The CDR3 is 14 residues long. The CDR3 is CSVAYRIQNTEAFF. The DNA for the CDR3 is TGCAGCGTTGCCTACAGGATCCAGAACACTGAAGCTTTCTTT.

The chain uses TRBV7-2 and TRBJ2-1, with 8 nucleotides matching TRBD2. Germline assignment: CDR1 SGHTA and CDR2 FQGNSA. V was pared by 5 bases and J by 8 bases, with 14 bases of the junction left unmatched. This CDR3 contains 16 residues. The DNA of the CDR3 is TGTGCCAGCAGCGCCGCGCGCGGGGGGTATGTGGATGAGCAGTTCTTC. This sequence encodes CASSAARGGYVDEQFF.

This clonotype was seen more than once but under ten times. The V call is TRBV19, the J call TRBJ2-7; D remains ambiguous. Trimming pared 3 bases from V and 0 bases from J, leaving 15 bases between. CDR1 LNHDA and CDR2 SQIVND come from the germline V gene (reference sequence). CDR3 length: 16 residues. The CDR3 region has the DNA TGTGCCAGTAGTATCCTCCTGTCGGGCGGCTCCTACGAGCAGTACTTC. It specifies CASSILLSGGSYEQYF.

Here the CDR3 DNA reads TGCAGCGGGAGACAGGGTGGCTACGAGCAGTACTTC. This sequence encodes CSGRQGGYEQYF. The chain employs TRBV29-1 and TRBJ2-7; 7 bases align to TRBD1. V was clipped by 7 bases and J by 3 bases; unmatched bases: 6. The germline V gene has CDR1 SQVTM and CDR2 ANQGSEA. The CDR3 has 12 residues.